Presented here are 22 T cell receptor beta chains from one specimen sequenced in a study of T cell changes during pregnancy in multiple sclerosis (dated by TCRdb to between 2017 and 2020). The method behind the library was the immunoSEQ multiplex PCR assay. What TCRdb holds here is the immuneACCESS table cut down to in-frame rearrangements. Part of the clones is not present; checked against another copy, under half of the missing clones reflect an unresolved V gene, and the others are unexplained. The sample has about 40,000 clones on record, roughly 94% of them singletons. Less than 2% of the sample is held by the ten biggest clonotypes. The input for sequencing was peripheral blood, taken in the third trimester of pregnancy. These receptors originate from a female donor with multiple sclerosis, enrolled in a pregnancy study.

The CDR3: CASSPSIWGGNIQYF. The CDR3 DNA is TGTGCCAGCAGCCCCTCGATATGGGGAGGCAACATTCAGTACTTC. The chain joins TRBV7-4 to TRBJ2-4; a possible D gene is TRBD2 (6 bases). This CDR3 has 15 residues. CDR1 SGHVT and CDR2 SQSDAQ come from the germline V gene. V was cut by 5 bases and J by 7 bases, with 18 bases left in between. The whole variable domain, remainder taken from reference TRBV7-4 and TRBJ2-4, is GAGVSQSPRYKVAKRGRDVALRCDSISGHVTLYWYRQTLGQGSEVLTYSQSDAQRDKSGRPSGRFSAERPERSVSTLKIQRTEQGDSAVYLCASSPSIWGGNIQYFGAGTRLSVL.

The chain links TRBV7-3 to TRBJ2-1, with D hard to call. Trimming removed 0 bases from V and 8 bases from J, with 8 bases in between. Germline CDR1 and CDR2: SGHTA and FQGTGA. The CDR3 consists of 13 residues. CDR3 amino acids: CASSLTRFDEQFF. Written as DNA, the CDR3 is TGTGCCAGCAGCTTAACGAGGTTCGATGAGCAGTTCTTC.

CDR3 amino acids: CASSLGGTGDEQYF. CDR3 coding DNA: TGTGCCAGCAGCTTAGGGGGGACGGGGGACGAGCAGTACTTC. V usage is TRBV7-3 and J usage is TRBJ2-7, with D perhaps TRBD2 (6 bases). V was clipped by 2 bases and J by 5 bases, with 13 bases between them. The germline gives CDR1 SGHTA, CDR2 FQGTGA. The CDR3 runs to 14 residues.

This clone was counted a single time. The V call is TRBV5-1, the J call TRBJ2-1; weak D call: TRBD1 (5 bases). CDR1 and CDR2 from the germline V gene are SGHRS and YFSETQ. The CDR3 has 14 residues. The V end was cut by 3 bases, the J end by 5 bases, with 12 bases between. Written as DNA, the CDR3 is TGCGCCAGCAGCTCGCGACAGTCTGACAATGAGCAGTTCTTC. Protein: CASSSRQSDNEQFF.

This clone was seen a single time. The V and J genes are TRBV28 and TRBJ2-1, with 9 positions matching TRBD2. V lost 1 base, J lost 1 base, and 5 bases stayed unmatched. Germline CDR1 and CDR2: MDHEN and SYDVKM. The CDR3 totals 17 residues. CDR3 nucleotide sequence: TGTGCCAGCAGTTTATATCTAGCGGGGCTTTCCTACAATGAGCAGTTCTTC. As protein: CASSLYLAGLSYNEQFF.

The chain has TRBV19 and TRBJ2-7; 9 bases fit TRBD2. V lost 2 bases, J lost 3 bases, and 8 bases stayed unmatched. CDR1 LNHDA and CDR2 SQIVND come from the germline V gene (reference sequence). The CDR3 loop spans 16 amino acids. The CDR3 sequence is CASSITGLAGNYEQYF. CDR3 coding DNA: TGTGCCAGTAGTATAACTGGGCTAGCGGGGAACTACGAGCAGTACTTC.

Only one count was recorded for this clone. The chain combines TRBV14 with TRBJ2-1; 7 bases are a match to TRBD1. Germline loops: CDR1 SGHDN, CDR2 FVKESK. CDR3 length equals 13 residues. V was pared by 6 bases and J by 9 bases, with 8 bases of the junction left unmatched. The CDR3 is CASSSQGIGEQFF. The CDR3 DNA reads TGTGCCAGCAGTTCACAGGGGATCGGTGAGCAGTTCTTC.

This rearrangement joins TRBV4-1 to TRBJ2-1; TRBD2 aligns across 8 bases. The CDR3 has 14 amino acids. J gave up 6 bases and V 3 bases, and 4 bases lay outside the gene matches. Per the germline V gene, CDR1 is MGHRA and CDR2 is YSYEKL. The CDR3 DNA follows: TGCGCCAGCAGCCAGAGCGGGAGAGCCAATGAGCAGTTCTTC. Protein: CASSQSGRANEQFF.

The count of this clone is one. The chain is built from TRBV9 and TRBJ1-1, with 7 bases identical to TRBD1. Germline CDR1 and CDR2: SGDLS and YYNGEE. CDR3 size: 16 residues. Trimming took 0 bases from V and 0 from J; bases not matched to a gene: 5. CDR3 nucleotide sequence: TGTGCCAGCAGCGTAGGGGGACAGAACATGAACACTGAAGCTTTCTTT. It specifies CASSVGGQNMNTEAFF.

The V and J genes are TRBV28 and TRBJ1-6; 8 nucleotides line up with TRBD1. CDR3 size: 13 residues. CDR1 is MDHEN and CDR2 is SYDVKM in the germline V gene. Trimming took 7 bases from V and 7 from J; bases not matched to a gene: 3. The CDR3 DNA reads as TGTGCCAGCAAGACAGGGGCGAATTCACCCCTCCACTTT. It is translated as CASKTGANSPLHF.

The chain has TRBV30 and TRBJ2-7; 14 bases agree with TRBD2. V lost 4 bases and J lost 8; bases outside the gene matches: 10. The CDR3 sequence is 15 residues long. CDR1 is GTSNPN, CDR2 SVGIG, per germline (reference sequence). CDR3 coding DNA: TGTGCCTGGACCCCTTCCGGGACTAGCGGGAGCCAGCAGTACTTC. This gives the protein CAWTPSGTSGSQQYF. Complete variable domain (other parts from reference TRBV30 and TRBJ2-7): SQTIHQWPATLVQPVGSPLSLECTVEGTSNPNLYWYRQAAGRGLQLLFYSVGIGQISSEVPQNLSASRPQDRQFILSSKKLLLSDSGFYLCAWTPSGTSGSQQYFGPGTRLTVT.

The rearrangement uses TRBV6-5 and TRBJ1-5; 7 nucleotides align to TRBD1. The CDR3 totals 14 residues. V lost 6 bases, J lost 4 bases, and 6 bases stayed unmatched. The germline CDR1 and CDR2 sequences are MNHEY and SVGAGI. The CDR3 is CASSTQTGNQPQHF. For the CDR3, the DNA is TGTGCCAGCAGCACCCAGACAGGGAATCAGCCCCAGCATTTT.

The chain links TRBV25-1 to TRBJ1-3; no clear D gene. This CDR3 is built from 13 residues. V gave up 5 bases and J gave up 3 bases, with 8 bases separating them. CDR1 and CDR2 (germline): MGHDK, SYGVNS. The CDR3 loop is CASSWGGGNTIYF. DNA for the CDR3: TGTGCCAGCAGTTGGGGAGGTGGAAACACCATATATTTT.

The chain carries TRBV6-5 and TRBJ2-7; 10 nucleotides match TRBD2. Germline V gene sequence: CDR1 MNHEY, CDR2 SVGAGI. J was trimmed by 4 bases and V by 4 bases; bases with no gene match: 10. The length of the CDR3 is 16 residues. CDR3 residues: CASSFLPGTSAYEQYF. CDR3 DNA sequence: TGTGCCAGCAGTTTCCTCCCCGGGACTAGCGCATACGAGCAGTACTTC.

This chain connects TRBV19 to TRBJ2-3, with 10 bases aligning to TRBD2. CDR3 length equals 16 residues. CDR1 is LNHDA, CDR2 SQIVND, per germline (reference sequence). V dropped 4 bases and J dropped 2; count of bases not matched to a gene: 6. The CDR3 DNA reads as TGTGCCAGTAGTAGAAGGACTAGCGGAATCACAGATACGCAGTATTTT. Residues: CASSRRTSGITDTQYF.

A single count supports this clone. V gene TRBV6-4 combines with J gene TRBJ2-3; D might be TRBD1 (5 bases). V lost 4 bases and J 1 base, leaving 6 bases between the germline ends. The CDR3 runs 13 residues. Germline V gives CDR1 MRHNA, CDR2 SNTAGT. The CDR3 here is CASSVGGTDTQYF. In DNA form, the CDR3 reads TGTGCCAGCAGTGTAGGGGGCACAGATACGCAGTATTTT.

The V gene is TRBV4-3, the J gene TRBJ1-1, with D uncertain. CDR3 length equals 14 residues. Trimming removed 2 bases from V and 5 bases from J, with 12 bases in between. Germline loops: CDR1 LGHNA, CDR2 YSLEER. This chain's CDR3 is CASSQRGGGTEAFF. The CDR3 coding sequence is TGCGCCAGCAGCCAACGGGGAGGAGGAACTGAAGCTTTCTTT.

V is TRBV4-3 and J is TRBJ2-3, with D possibly matching TRBD2 (6 bases). Germline V gene data show CDR1 as LGHNA and CDR2 as YSLEER. The V end was cut by 1 base, the J end by 0 bases, with 8 bases between. This CDR3 is 15 amino acids long. CDR3 in amino acids: CASSQVGLSTDTQYF. CDR3 nucleotide sequence: TGCGCCAGCAGCCAAGTCGGACTAAGCACAGATACGCAGTATTTT.

This chain uses TRBV9 with TRBJ2-2, with D unclear. The length of the CDR3 is 13 residues. Trimming removed 0 bases from V and 5 bases from J, with 5 bases in between. CDR1 SGDLS and CDR2 YYNGEE come from the germline V gene. The CDR3, as DNA: TGTGCCAGCAGCGTAGTTACAACCGGGGAGCTGTTTTTT. Translation: CASSVVTTGELFF.

This clone was seen a single time. The V and J genes are TRBV5-5 and TRBJ2-2; 7 bases match TRBD1. Germline values: CDR1 SGHKS, CDR2 YYEKEE (reference sequence). V lost 2 bases, J lost 1 base, and 8 bases stayed unmatched. The CDR3 runs 17 residues. The CDR3 region has the DNA TGTGCCAGCAGCTTAATACCGGGACAGTGGAACACCGGGGAGCTGTTTTTT. It specifies CASSLIPGQWNTGELFF.

The rearrangement joins TRBV30 to TRBJ2-5, with 10 bases fitting TRBD1. Germline V lookup: CDR1 GTSNPN, CDR2 SVGIG (reference sequence). This CDR3 has 15 residues. The ends lost 2 bases at V and 5 bases at J; junction bases unmatched: 8. CDR3 sequence: CAWSIRTGGMETQYF. Written as DNA, the CDR3 is TGTGCCTGGAGTATAAGGACAGGGGGAATGGAGACCCAGTACTTC.

J is TRBJ2-2 and V is TRBV7-6; 12 bases match TRBD1. Germline V lookup: CDR1 SGHVS, CDR2 FNYEAQ. The CDR3 runs 21 residues. After removal of 3 bases from V and 6 bases from J, the junction contained 20 bases not matched to a gene. CDR3 in DNA: TGTGCCAGCAGCTTTTACGGGTCCACGGGACAGGGGGCCGGGGAGGCCGGGGAGCTGTTTTTT. This encodes CASSFYGSTGQGAGEAGELFF. Filled out from reference TRBV7-6 and TRBJ2-2, the complete variable domain reads GAGVSQSPRYKVTKRGQDVALRCDPISGHVSLYWYRQALGQGPEFLTYFNYEAQQDKSGLPNDRFSAERPEGSISTLTIQRTEQRDSAMYRCASSFYGSTGQGAGEAGELFFGEGSRLTVL.